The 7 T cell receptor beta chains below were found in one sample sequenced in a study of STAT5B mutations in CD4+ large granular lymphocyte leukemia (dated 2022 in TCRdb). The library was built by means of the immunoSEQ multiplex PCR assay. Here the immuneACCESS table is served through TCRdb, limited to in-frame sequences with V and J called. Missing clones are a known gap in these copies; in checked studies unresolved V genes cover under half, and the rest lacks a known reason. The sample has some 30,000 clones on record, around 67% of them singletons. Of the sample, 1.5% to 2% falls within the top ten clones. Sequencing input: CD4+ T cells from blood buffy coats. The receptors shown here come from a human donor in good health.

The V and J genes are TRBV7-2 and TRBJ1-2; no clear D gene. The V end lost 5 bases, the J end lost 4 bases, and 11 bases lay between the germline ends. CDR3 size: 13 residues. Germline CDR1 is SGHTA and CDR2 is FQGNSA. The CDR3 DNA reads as TGTGCCAGCAGCCTGGACCACAGCTATGGCTACACCTTC. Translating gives CASSLDHSYGYTF.

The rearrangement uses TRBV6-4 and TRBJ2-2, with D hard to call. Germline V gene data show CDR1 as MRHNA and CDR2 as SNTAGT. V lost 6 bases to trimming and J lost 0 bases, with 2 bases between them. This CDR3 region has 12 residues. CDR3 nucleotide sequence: TGTGCCAGCAGCGCGAACACCGGGGAGCTGTTTTTT. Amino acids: CASSANTGELFF.

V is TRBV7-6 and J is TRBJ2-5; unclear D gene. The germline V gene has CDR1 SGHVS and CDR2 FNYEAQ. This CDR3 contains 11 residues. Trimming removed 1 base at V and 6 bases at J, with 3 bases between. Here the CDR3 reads CASSLEQTQYF. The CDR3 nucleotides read TGTGCCAGCAGCTTAGAACAGACCCAGTACTTC.

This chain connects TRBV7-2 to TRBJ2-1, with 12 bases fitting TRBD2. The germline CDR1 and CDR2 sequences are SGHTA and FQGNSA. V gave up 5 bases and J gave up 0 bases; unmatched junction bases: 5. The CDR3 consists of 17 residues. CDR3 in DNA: TGTGCCAGCAGCCCTAGCGGGGGGGCAAGCTCCTACAATGAGCAGTTCTTC. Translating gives CASSPSGGASSYNEQFF.

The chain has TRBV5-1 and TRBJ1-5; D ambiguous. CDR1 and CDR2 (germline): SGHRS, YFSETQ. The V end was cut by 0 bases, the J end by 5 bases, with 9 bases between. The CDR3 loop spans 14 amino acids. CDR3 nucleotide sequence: TGCGCCAGCAGCTTGGGCAGCAAAGATCAGCCCCAGCATTTT. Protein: CASSLGSKDQPQHF. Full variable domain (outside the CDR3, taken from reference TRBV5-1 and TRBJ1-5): KAGVTQTPRYLIKTRGQQVTLSCSPISGHRSVSWYQQTPGQGLQFLFEYFSETQRNKGNFPGRFSGRQFSNSRSEMNVSTLELGDSALYLCASSLGSKDQPQHFGDGTRLSIL.

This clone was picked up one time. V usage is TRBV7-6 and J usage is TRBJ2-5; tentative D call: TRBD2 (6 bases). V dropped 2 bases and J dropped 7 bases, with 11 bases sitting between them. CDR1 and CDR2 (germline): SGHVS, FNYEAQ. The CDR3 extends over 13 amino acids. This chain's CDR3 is CASSLLEGGTQYF. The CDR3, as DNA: TGTGCCAGCAGCTTATTGGAGGGTGGGACCCAGTACTTC.

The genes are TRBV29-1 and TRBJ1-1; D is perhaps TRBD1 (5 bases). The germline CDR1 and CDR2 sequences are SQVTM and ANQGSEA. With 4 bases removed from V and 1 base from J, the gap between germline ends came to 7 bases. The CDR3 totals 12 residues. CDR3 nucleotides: TGCAGCGTTGCGGGGGGGAACACTGAAGCTTTCTTT. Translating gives CSVAGGNTEAFF.